The rows below give T cell receptor beta chains drawn from one sample of a study of cytomegalovirus exposure and HLA in healthy donors. TCRdb's table, derived via immunoSEQ multiplex PCR, lists solely in-frame clones and lacks some. The sample's table shows about 38,000 clones. The sample taken for sequencing was PBMCs. The receptors come from a man between 40 and 49 years old in good health and CMV-seropositive. Both conserved end residues are part of each CDR3. The order of the fields is V gene, J gene, CDR3 protein.

v_call: TRBV11-3; j_call: -; cdr3_aa: CASSPLGQAALYEQYF
v_call: TRBV7-6; j_call: TRBJ2-3; cdr3_aa: CASSLEAVSEPGYF
v_call: TRBV5-1; j_call: TRBJ1-1; cdr3_aa: CASSSQGASNTEAFF
v_call: TRBV20-1; j_call: TRBJ2-1; cdr3_aa: CSARQGKEQFF
v_call: TRBV5-1; j_call: TRBJ2-1; cdr3_aa: CASSLGDRVDEQFF
v_call: TRBV4-3; j_call: TRBJ1-1; cdr3_aa: CASSPAGGNTEAFF
v_call: TRBV21-1; j_call: TRBJ2-7; cdr3_aa: CASSTDSRGHSYEQYF
v_call: TRBV19; j_call: TRBJ1-5; cdr3_aa: CASSIADRVGNQPQHF
v_call: TRBV7-3; j_call: TRBJ2-1; cdr3_aa: CASSLTLSRGTYNEQFF
v_call: TRBV5-6; j_call: TRBJ1-1; cdr3_aa: CASSLGGIAEAFF
v_call: TRBV7-2; j_call: TRBJ1-2; cdr3_aa: CASSLMRRGYTF
v_call: TRBV6-5; j_call: TRBJ2-7; cdr3_aa: CASSYSKAGSQYEQYF
v_call: TRBV2; j_call: TRBJ1-6; cdr3_aa: CASSAQQLGNSPLHF
v_call: TRBV25-1; j_call: TRBJ1-1; cdr3_aa: CASSELGRTEAFF
v_call: TRBV6-5; j_call: TRBJ1-1; cdr3_aa: CASTGTGGVYTEAFF
v_call: TRBV7-2; j_call: TRBJ2-5; cdr3_aa: CASSLATAETQYF
v_call: TRBV11-3; j_call: TRBJ2-7; cdr3_aa: CASMREGQSYEQYF
v_call: TRBV30; j_call: TRBJ2-3; cdr3_aa: CAWVGRGRVTDTQYF
v_call: TRBV5-6; j_call: -; cdr3_aa: CASSLRGHYEQYF
v_call: TRBV13; j_call: TRBJ2-7; cdr3_aa: CASSLRQLAGGYEQYF
v_call: TRBV19; j_call: TRBJ1-6; cdr3_aa: CASSIDRQGYSPLHF
v_call: TRBV30; j_call: TRBJ1-2; cdr3_aa: CAWRKQGGGYTF
v_call: TRBV25-1; j_call: TRBJ2-4; cdr3_aa: CASSDRVHKNIQYF
v_call: TRBV12-5; j_call: TRBJ1-1; cdr3_aa: CASGKHQNTEAFF
v_call: TRBV28; j_call: TRBJ1-1; cdr3_aa: CASSPGEGTEAFF
v_call: TRBV7-3; j_call: TRBJ1-2; cdr3_aa: CASSRAGQAARGGYTF
v_call: TRBV5-1; j_call: -; cdr3_aa: CASTPAGELTYEQYF
v_call: TRBV30; j_call: TRBJ2-2; cdr3_aa: CAWSTLLAGTGELFF
v_call: TRBV27; j_call: TRBJ2-7; cdr3_aa: CASSSGYPYEQYF
v_call: TRBV7-9; j_call: TRBJ1-1; cdr3_aa: CASSLASEAFF
v_call: TRBV6-5; j_call: TRBJ2-1; cdr3_aa: CASSLDFYNEQFF
v_call: TRBV6-4; j_call: TRBJ2-1; cdr3_aa: CASSLEAGGGYNEQFF
v_call: TRBV19; j_call: TRBJ1-2; cdr3_aa: CASRDRGRPGYTF
v_call: TRBV19; j_call: TRBJ2-1; cdr3_aa: CASSIVAGVGANEQFF
v_call: TRBV30; j_call: TRBJ2-7; cdr3_aa: CAWSGRGGTDYEQYF
v_call: TRBV30; j_call: TRBJ2-7; cdr3_aa: CAWSAWRDSGSYEQYF
v_call: TRBV10-3; j_call: TRBJ2-7; cdr3_aa: CAIGTYEQYF